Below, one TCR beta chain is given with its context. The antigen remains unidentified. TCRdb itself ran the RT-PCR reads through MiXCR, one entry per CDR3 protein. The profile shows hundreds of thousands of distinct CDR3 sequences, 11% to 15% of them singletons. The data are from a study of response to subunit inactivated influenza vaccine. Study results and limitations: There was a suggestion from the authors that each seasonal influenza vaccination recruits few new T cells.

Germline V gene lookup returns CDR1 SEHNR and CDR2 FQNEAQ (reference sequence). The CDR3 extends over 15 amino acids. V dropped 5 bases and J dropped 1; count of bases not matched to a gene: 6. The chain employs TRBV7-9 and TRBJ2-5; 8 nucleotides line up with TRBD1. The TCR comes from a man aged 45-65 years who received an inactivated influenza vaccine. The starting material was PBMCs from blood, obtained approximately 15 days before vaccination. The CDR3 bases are TGTGCCAGCAGCCAAATTGGACAGGGCCAAGAGACCCAGTACTTC. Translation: CASSQIGQGQETQYF. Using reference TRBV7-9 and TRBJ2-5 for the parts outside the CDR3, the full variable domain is DTGVSQNPRHKITKRGQNVTFRCDPISEHNRLYWYRQTLGQGPEFLTYFQNEAQLEKSRLLSDRFSAERPKGSFSTLEIQRTEQGDSAMYLCASSQIGQGQETQYFGPGTRLLVL.